This T cell receptor beta chain was retrieved from a study of CD8+ T cells in alopecia areata. Study-wide context: The duration of tofacitinib was 6 to 18 months, with 6 months off drug afterward.

Punch biopsies of lesional scalp, plus peripheral blood, were taken from alopecia areata patients. The sequencing template was cDNA reverse transcribed from extracted RNA. Method: immunoSEQ multiplex PCR; TCRdb's copy keeps in-frame clones and lacks some. The sample has 150,000 or so clones, 75% to 90% seen once; the top ten hold about 15%. V lost 7 bases and J lost 3; bases outside the gene matches: 6. CDR1 is WSHSY, CDR2 SAAADI, per germline. The CDR3 totals 14 residues. In its sample, this clone was seen a few times. Its antigen is still unknown. Study results and limitations: Possibly as an HLA-related effect, TCR sharing across patients appeared less clear than in mice.

The receptor comes from a human donor with alopecia areata. J is TRBJ2-3 and V is TRBV10-2; 8 bases line up with TRBD2. The sequencing here drew on CD8+ T cells sorted from blood, taken at week 0. Here the CDR3 reads CASTSGRGTDTQYF. In nucleotides, the CDR3 is TGCGCCAGCACCAGCGGGAGAGGAACAGATACGCAGTATTTT.